This TCR beta chain was observed in a study of cytomegalovirus exposure and HLA in healthy donors. Study-level results: TCR beta sequences reportedly predicted the HLA-A and HLA-B alleles of most subjects accurately.

Deletions cut 3 bases from V and 6 bases from J, with 5 bases between. This CDR3 region has 11 residues. CDR1 and CDR2 (germline): LNHDA, SQIVND (reference sequence). As for this clone: Antigen: not known.

The primer mix had 60 Vbeta and 13 Jbeta primers. The repertoire was sequenced with immunoSEQ multiplex PCR; TCRdb's copy has only in-frame clones and lacks some. The table has 110,000 to 150,000 clones, roughly 80% seen once. Sequences were obtained from PBMCs. The sequence derives from a male donor in good health and CMV-seronegative. The chain combines TRBV19 with TRBJ1-2; D is unresolved. The CDR3 DNA reads TGTGCCAGTAGTATCGGGGATGGCTACACCTTC. This encodes CASSIGDGYTF. Using reference TRBV19 and TRBJ1-2 for the parts outside the CDR3, the full variable domain is DGGITQSPKYLFRKEGQNVTLSCEQNLNHDAMYWYRQDPGQGLRLIYYSQIVNDFQKGDIAEGYSVSREKKESFPLTVTSAQKNPTAFYLCASSIGDGYTFGSGTRLTVV.